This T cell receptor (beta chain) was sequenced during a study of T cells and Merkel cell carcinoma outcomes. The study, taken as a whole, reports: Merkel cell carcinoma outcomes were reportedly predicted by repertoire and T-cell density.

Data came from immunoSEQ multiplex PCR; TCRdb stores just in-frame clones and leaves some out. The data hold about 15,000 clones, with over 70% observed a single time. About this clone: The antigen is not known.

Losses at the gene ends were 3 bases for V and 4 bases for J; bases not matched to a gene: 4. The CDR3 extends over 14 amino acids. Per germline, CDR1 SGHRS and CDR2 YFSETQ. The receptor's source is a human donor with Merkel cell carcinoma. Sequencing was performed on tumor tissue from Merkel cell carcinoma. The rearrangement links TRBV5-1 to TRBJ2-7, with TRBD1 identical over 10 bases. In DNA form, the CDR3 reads TGCGCCAGCAGCTCAGGACAGGGGGGTTACGAGCAGTACTTC. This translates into CASSSGQGGYEQYF.